This T cell receptor (beta chain) emerged from a study of T cell responses to AZD1222 COVID-19 vaccine. Pooled together were second doses at about 4 or about 12 weeks. Clones were read by immunoSEQ multiplex PCR, and TCRdb kept only the in-frame ones, dropping some. The sample lists around 120,000 clones; 80% to 90% were seen once. The specimen comprised peripheral blood, sampled 28 days after the second AZD1222 dose. The TCR originated in an adult who received the AZD1222 COVID-19 vaccine.

The CDR3 region has the DNA TGTGCCACCAGTGACACCGGGACAGGGGCGAGCACAGATACGCAGTATTTT. It yields the protein CATSDTGTGASTDTQYF. The chain employs TRBV24-1 and TRBJ2-3, with 10 bases fitting TRBD1. The germline V gene encodes CDR1 KGHDR and CDR2 SFDVKD. After removal of 4 bases from V and 0 bases from J, the junction contained 6 bases not matched to a gene. The CDR3 has 17 amino acids.